The 22 T cell receptor beta chains in this list originate from one sample, sequenced in a study of blood T cell repertoires in COVID-19. Method: immunoSEQ multiplex PCR; TCRdb's copy keeps in-frame clones and lacks some. The repertoire holds over 70,000 clones, with roughly 90% as singletons. The sample comprised peripheral blood. The source is a human donor with active COVID-19. The donor label of this sample is uncertain.

The chain employs TRBV15 and TRBJ1-4; no reliable D call. The V and J ends lost 0 bases and 0 bases respectively, with 8 bases between them. This CDR3 region has 16 residues. Germline assignment: CDR1 LNHNV and CDR2 YYDKDF (reference sequence). As DNA, the CDR3 is TGTGCCACCAGCAGAGATGGTTTAGCAACTAATGAAAAACTGTTTTTT. Translated: CATSRDGLATNEKLFF.

J is TRBJ2-3 and V is TRBV6-5, with D maybe TRBD2 (5 bases). There are 14 residues in the CDR3. Germline V gene sequence: CDR1 MNHEY, CDR2 SVGAGI. The germline V and J ends were trimmed by 4 bases and 4 bases, with 12 bases remaining between them. CDR3 DNA: TGTGCCAGCAGTTTCCGGAGGTTTGCAGATACGCAGTATTTT. Its translation: CASSFRRFADTQYF.

The chain has TRBV6-5 and TRBJ2-7, with 10 nucleotides matching TRBD1. Germline V gene sequence: CDR1 MNHEY, CDR2 SVGAGI. J was trimmed by 4 bases and V by 2 bases; bases with no gene match: 8. CDR3 length: 16 residues. In nucleotides, the CDR3 is TGTGCCAGCAGTTACAGGTTGGGGACAGGGGCGTACGAGCAGTACTTC. Translated, it gives CASSYRLGTGAYEQYF.

J is TRBJ1-1 and V is TRBV6-6; no reliable D call. The CDR3 has 14 amino acids. V lost 4 bases, J lost 0 bases, and 9 bases lay in between. Germline CDR1 MNHNY, CDR2 SVGAGI (reference sequence). The CDR3 here is CASSLRQMNTEAFF. CDR3 bases: TGTGCCAGCAGTTTACGCCAGATGAACACTGAAGCTTTCTTT.

The chain recombines TRBV19 with TRBJ2-5; 9 bases map to TRBD2. The CDR3 has 15 residues. Germline V CDR1 and CDR2: LNHDA, SQIVND (reference sequence). J was trimmed by 3 bases and V by 3 bases; bases with no gene match: 5. The CDR3 protein is CASSIFSGGEETQYF. As DNA, the CDR3 is TGTGCCAGTAGTATCTTTAGCGGGGGAGAAGAGACCCAGTACTTC.

CDR3 residues: CASSLSPGQGDYGYTF. The DNA of the CDR3 is TGCGCCAGCAGCCTATCTCCGGGACAGGGTGACTATGGCTACACCTTC. This chain uses TRBV5-1 with TRBJ1-2, with 9 bases lining up with TRBD1. CDR1 and CDR2 from the germline V gene are SGHRS and YFSETQ. The junction had 10 bases not matched to a gene; V was cut back by 4 bases and J by 3 bases. This CDR3 region has 16 residues. Together with reference TRBV5-1 and TRBJ1-2, the CDR3 gives the full variable domain: KAGVTQTPRYLIKTRGQQVTLSCSPISGHRSVSWYQQTPGQGLQFLFEYFSETQRNKGNFPGRFSGRQFSNSRSEMNVSTLELGDSALYLCASSLSPGQGDYGYTFGSGTRLTVV.

This rearrangement joins TRBV29-1 to TRBJ2-1; 8 nucleotides agree with TRBD1. J lost 3 bases, V lost 1 base, and 14 bases had no gene match. This CDR3 has 18 amino acids. Germline loops: CDR1 SQVTM, CDR2 ANQGSEA. CDR3 protein: CSVEGGTKQGERYNEQFF. Here the CDR3 DNA reads TGCAGCGTTGAAGGGGGAACTAAACAGGGGGAACGCTACAATGAGCAGTTCTTC.

V gene TRBV9 combines with J gene TRBJ2-1, with 11 bases identical to TRBD1. CDR3 length: 13 residues. With V trimmed by 4 bases and J by 12 bases, 6 bases remained unmatched. Germline CDR1 SGDLS, CDR2 YYNGEE. Here the CDR3 DNA reads TGTGCCAGCAGCAGGACAGGGGGCGACGGGCAGTTCTTC. This encodes CASSRTGGDGQFF.

CDR3 residues: CASSLRGSGTDTQYF. DNA of the CDR3: TGTGCCAGCAGCTTAAGGGGGTCAGGCACAGATACGCAGTATTTT. The chain links TRBV5-8 to TRBJ2-3; a possible D gene is TRBD1 (6 bases). Germline values: CDR1 SGHTS, CDR2 YDEGEE. V was clipped by 2 bases and J by 1 base, with 11 bases between them. The CDR3 sequence is 15 residues long.

Regarding this clone: Within the sample, other DNA sequences also encode this same CDR3. The rearrangement uses TRBV11-2 and TRBJ1-2, with no clear D. The CDR3 is 14 residues long. V was pared by 0 bases and J by 4 bases, with 9 bases between. Germline lookup yields CDR1 SGHAT and CDR2 FQNNGV. CDR3 sequence: CASSLDLAGYGYTF. CDR3 sequence (DNA): TGTGCCAGCAGCTTAGATTTGGCGGGCTATGGCTACACCTTC.

This chain links TRBV5-6 with TRBJ1-1, with D tentatively TRBD1 (5 bases). The CDR3 is 13 amino acids. Germline V gives CDR1 SGHDT, CDR2 YYEEEE. The germline V and J ends were trimmed by 3 bases and 3 bases, with 9 bases remaining between them. CDR3 coding DNA: TGTGCCAGCAGCTCAGGGTTGTACACTGAAGCTTTCTTT. This encodes CASSSGLYTEAFF.

This clone was seen just once. The rearrangement joins TRBV4-2 to TRBJ2-3, with a tentative D call TRBD2 (7 bases). V was pared by 3 bases and J by 2 bases, with 12 bases between. CDR3 length: 15 residues. Germline V gene lookup returns CDR1 LGHNA and CDR2 YNFKEQ. In DNA form, the CDR3 reads TGTGCCAGCAGCCAGAGGGGGGGAAACACAGATACGCAGTATTTT. This sequence encodes CASSQRGGNTDTQYF.

The V gene is TRBV15, the J gene TRBJ1-6; 8 nucleotides agree with TRBD1. Germline CDR1 reads LNHNV; CDR2 reads YYDKDF (reference sequence). CDR3 length equals 15 residues. Trimming cost V 2 bases and J 8 bases; bases outside gene matches: 5. The CDR3 sequence is CATSRQDRVYSPLHF. CDR3 bases: TGTGCCACCAGCAGACAGGACAGGGTATATTCACCCCTCCACTTT.

The chain uses TRBV4-1 and TRBJ1-1; TRBD1 matches at 9 bases. The length of the CDR3 is 17 residues. With V trimmed by 2 bases and J by 1 base, 8 bases remained unmatched. Germline CDR1 is MGHRA and CDR2 is YSYEKL. This chain's CDR3 is CASSQILRQGGNTEAFF. CDR3 nucleotide sequence: TGCGCCAGCAGCCAAATCCTGAGACAGGGGGGGAACACTGAAGCTTTCTTT.

V and J are TRBV6-2 or TRBV6-3 and TRBJ1-1; D not resolved. Germline-derived CDR1 and CDR2 are MNHEY and SVGEGT. V was pared by 6 bases and J by 4 bases, with 24 bases between. CDR3 size: 17 residues. In nucleotides, the CDR3 is TGTGCCAGCAGCCCTACCGTGTGGCGAAGAGGGAGCACTGAAGCTTTCTTT. It is translated as CASSPTVWRRGSTEAFF.

This chain links TRBV6-5 with TRBJ2-3; 8 positions match TRBD2. V lost 5 bases to trimming and J lost 1 base; unmatched junction nucleotides: 5. Germline V lookup: CDR1 MNHEY, CDR2 SVGAGI. This CDR3 has 15 residues. CDR3 nucleotides: TGTGCCAGCAGTCTGCGGCGGGGGGGCACAGATACGCAGTATTTT. As protein: CASSLRRGGTDTQYF.

The gene calls are TRBV14 and TRBJ2-2; D is perhaps TRBD2 (5 bases). Trimming took 5 bases from V and 4 from J, leaving 11 bases between them. CDR1 is SGHDN and CDR2 is FVKESK in the germline V gene. The CDR3 has 14 amino acids. This CDR3 reads CASSARAGTGELFF. DNA of the CDR3: TGTGCCAGCAGCGCGCGGGCGGGCACCGGGGAGCTGTTTTTT.

The chain joins TRBV27 to TRBJ2-3; 7 bases agree with TRBD2. V shed 3 bases and J 14 bases; nucleotides not matched to a gene: 14. The CDR3 is 14 residues long. Germline CDR1 MNHEY, CDR2 SMNVEV (reference sequence). CDR3 sequence (DNA): TGTGCCAGCAGTTTTAGTAGCGGGCCAAAGCGTGCGTATTTT. Translated, it gives CASSFSSGPKRAYF.

The rearrangement joins TRBV7-2 to TRBJ2-1; TRBD1 matches 9 bases. The CDR3 totals 17 residues. CDR1 is SGHTA and CDR2 is FQGNSA in the germline V gene. V shed 4 bases and J 4 bases; nucleotides not matched to a gene: 11. CDR3 nucleotide sequence: TGTGCCAGCAGCTCCCGGGACAGGGTCCCGGGGTACAATGAGCAGTTCTTC. Its protein is CASSSRDRVPGYNEQFF. Based on the CDR3 plus reference TRBV7-2 and TRBJ2-1, the full variable domain is GAGVSQSPSNKVTEKGKDVELRCDPISGHTALYWYRQSLGQGLEFLIYFQGNSAPDKSGLPSDRFSAERTGGSVSTLTIQRTQQEDSAVYLCASSSRDRVPGYNEQFFGPGTRLTVL.

The chain is built from TRBV5-1 and TRBJ1-1; no clear D. Germline V CDR1 and CDR2: SGHRS, YFSETQ. CDR3 length: 15 residues. V was cut by 0 bases and J by 4 bases, with 13 bases left in between. The CDR3 sequence: CASSLVQTTSTEAFF. CDR3 bases: TGCGCCAGCAGCTTGGTACAGACCACGAGCACTGAAGCTTTCTTT.

The V call is TRBV9, the J call TRBJ2-3; TRBD1 might be the D (6 bases). Germline lookup yields CDR1 SGDLS and CDR2 YYNGEE. The CDR3 loop spans 15 amino acids. Trimming shortened V by 3 bases and J by 0 bases, and 11 bases separated the two germline ends. The CDR3 bases are TGTGCCAGCAGCGGGACAGTGACTAGCACAGATACGCAGTATTTT. This encodes CASSGTVTSTDTQYF.

The DNA for the CDR3 is TGTGCCAGCAGCCAGGGCAGGGAGAACACTGAAGCTTTCTTT. Encoded protein: CASSQGRENTEAFF. The chain recombines TRBV3-1 (or the pseudogene TRBV3-2) with TRBJ1-1, with D possibly being TRBD1 (5 bases). The germline gives CDR1 LGHDT, CDR2 YNNKEL (reference sequence). V shed 3 bases and J shed 1 base, with 9 bases lying between them. The CDR3 has 14 amino acids.